Listed below are T cell receptor beta chains from one sample, sequenced in a study of CD8+CD57+ T cells in acquired aplastic anemia. Each CDR3 protein gets one entry after TCRdb re-called the reads with MiXCR. This table has hundreds of thousands of distinct CDR3 sequences, about two thirds appearing once. Input material: sorted CD4+, CD8+, or CD8+CD57+ T cells (not recorded which) from PBMCs. The receptors originated from a human donor in good health, serving as a control. CDR3s include the opening cysteine and the closing phenylalanine or tryptophan. The order of the fields is D gene, J gene, V gene, clone size, CDR3 protein, CDR3 DNA. The D gene is left open where the match is weak. Only some rows state a clone size, as once, few, many or a class for expanded clones.

NA | TRBJ2-1 | TRBV9 | NA | CASSSSADTQYFQFF | TGTGCCAGCAGCTCTAGCGCAGATACGCAGTATTTTCAGTTCTTC
TRBD2 | TRBJ2-1 | TRBV11-1 | NA | CASSLARAGVYNEQFF | TGTGCCAGCAGCTTAGCGCGAGCGGGGGTTTACAATGAGCAGTTCTTC
NA | TRBJ1-6 | TRBV11-1 | NA | CASSLRVGGANSPLHF | TGTGCCAGCAGCTTAAGGGTCGGTGGGGCAAATTCACCCCTCCACTTT
TRBD1 | TRBJ2-3 | TRBV2 | NA | CASSVWDRPGADTQYF | TGTGCCAGCAGTGTATGGGACAGGCCAGGCGCAGATACGCAGTATTTT
NA | TRBJ1-3 | TRBV20-1 | NA | CSASHTGYENTIYF | TGCAGTGCTAGTCATACAGGCTACGAAAACACCATATATTTT
NA | TRBJ1-2 | TRBV6-2/TRBV6-3 | many | CASSPRPGGGYTF | TGTGCCAGCAGTCCTCGACCCGGTGGTGGCTACACCTTC
TRBD2 | TRBJ2-1 | TRBV10-2 | NA | CASSRAEGGRVGNEQFF | TGCGCCAGCAGTAGGGCGGAGGGCGGGAGGGTGGGAAATGAGCAGTTCTTC
TRBD2 | TRBJ2-5 | TRBV13 | NA | CASSVRTSSGETQYF | TGTGCCAGCAGTGTACGGACTAGCTCGGGGGAGACCCAGTACTTC
TRBD1 | TRBJ2-5 | TRBV7-3 | NA | CASSPKGDRAQYF | TGTGCCAGCAGCCCTAAAGGGGACAGGGCCCAGTACTTC
NA | TRBJ1-6 | TRBV3-1 | NA | CASSLGRGVLHF | TGTGCCAGCAGCTTAGGACGCGGGGTCCTCCACTTT
NA | TRBJ1-2 | TRBV20-1 | once | CSARGPRGDYGYTF | TGCAGTGCTAGAGGTCCCCGAGGAGACTATGGCTACACCTTC
NA | TRBJ1-4 | TRBV5-8 | many | CASSSFTGNGEKLFF | TGTGCCAGCAGCTCGTTTACAGGGAACGGTGAAAAACTGTTTTTT
TRBD1 | TRBJ2-7 | TRBV2 | NA | CASSADRECRKQYF | TGTGCCAGCAGCGCCGACAGGGAGTGTCGGAAGCAGTACTTC
TRBD1 | TRBJ2-5 | TRBV5-1 | NA | CASSLTGETIETQYF | TGCGCCAGCAGCTTGACAGGGGAAACCATAGAGACCCAGTACTTC
TRBD1 | TRBJ2-7 | TRBV20-1 | NA | CSAAPGTGVYEQYF | TGCAGTGCAGCCCCCGGGACAGGGGTATACGAGCAGTACTTC
NA | TRBJ1-4 | TRBV7-9 | NA | CASSVDPAYAPLFF | TGTGCCAGCAGTGTCGACCCCGCGTACGCACCACTGTTTTTT
TRBD1 | TRBJ1-6 | TRBV19 | few | CASRGQGANSPLHF | TGTGCCAGTAGGGGACAGGGGGCGAATTCACCCCTCCACTTT
NA | TRBJ1-6 | TRBV28 | once | CASSPSRAYNSPLHF | TGTGCCAGCAGCCCCTCTAGGGCCTATAATTCACCCCTCCACTTT
TRBD2 | TRBJ2-5 | TRBV5-1 | many | CASSLEAAGEETQYF | TGCGCCAGCAGTTTGGAGGCTGCGGGGGAAGAGACCCAGTACTTC
NA | TRBJ2-2 | TRBV7-2 | NA | CASSSGVRGVGALFF | TGCGCCAGCAGCTCCGGGGTACGGGGAGTCGGGGCGCTGTTTTTT
NA | TRBJ1-1 | TRBV6-6 | many | CASSFYQDGGSEAFF | TGTGCCAGCAGTTTTTACCAAGACGGTGGGAGTGAAGCTTTCTTT
NA | TRBJ2-7 | TRBV2 | few | CASSEAWASSYEQYF | TGTGCCAGCAGTGAAGCTTGGGCGAGCTCCTACGAGCAGTACTTC
NA | TRBJ1-5 | TRBV7-2 | NA | CASSSQGGGGGQPQHF | TGTGCCAGCAGCTCCCAGGGAGGTGGGGGAGGTCAGCCCCAGCATTTT
NA | TRBJ1-2 | TRBV10-3 | NA | CAITDGQAYGYTF | TGTGCCATCACCGATGGTCAGGCCTATGGCTACACCTTC
NA | TRBJ2-7 | TRBV19 | once | CASSVRALGDEQYF | TGTGCCAGCAGCGTAAGGGCCCTAGGCGATGAGCAGTACTTC
TRBD1 | TRBJ1-5 | TRBV7-6 | NA | CASSLGQGNQPLDF | TGTGCCAGCAGCTTAGGACAGGGCAATCAGCCCCTCGATTTT
TRBD1 | TRBJ1-6 | TRBV5-1 | NA | CASSRDRGGGSSLHF | TGCGCCAGCAGCCGAGACAGGGGTGGAGGATCATCCCTCCACTTT
NA | TRBJ1-5 | TRBV2 | NA | CASTKGGGANQPQHF | TGTGCCAGCACTAAAGGGGGAGGGGCCAATCAGCCCCAGCATTTT
NA | TRBJ1-6 | TRBV7-6 | NA | CASSLDTGVDSELHF | TGTGCCAGCAGCTTAGATACTGGGGTGGATTCCGAGCTCCACTTT
NA | TRBJ1-2 | TRBV10-1 | NA | CASSESWTDGYTF | TGCGCCAGCAGTGAGTCATGGACGGATGGCTACACCTTC
NA | TRBJ2-7 | TRBV20-1 | NA | CSASLTENEQYF | TGCAGTGCTAGTCTGACAGAGAACGAGCAGTACTTC
NA | TRBJ1-2 | TRBV7-9 | NA | CASSLDEGHYGYTF | TGTGCCAGCAGCTTAGATGAAGGGCACTATGGCTACACCTTC
NA | TRBJ2-3 | TRBV12-3/TRBV12-4 | many | CASSFTRGYSTDTQYF | TGTGCCAGCAGTTTCACCCGGGGCTATAGCACAGATACGCAGTATTTT
NA | TRBJ1-5 | TRBV19 | NA | CASSIMGPNQPQHF | TGTGCCAGTAGTATAATGGGACCAAATCAGCCCCAGCATTTT
TRBD1 | TRBJ2-5 | TRBV11-2 | many | CASSLIGAGGTQYF | TGTGCCAGCAGCTTAATCGGGGCAGGGGGAACCCAGTACTTC
NA | TRBJ2-1 | TRBV10-1 | NA | CASSDGAEQFF | TGCGCCAGCAGTGATGGCGCCGAGCAGTTCTTC
NA | TRBJ2-7 | TRBV6-2/TRBV6-3 | many | CASRPLQRAEQYF | TGTGCCAGCAGACCGCTCCAAAGGGCAGAGCAGTACTTC
NA | TRBJ2-1 | TRBV24-1 | few | CATSDTEHEQFF | TGTGCCACCAGTGATACTGAGCATGAGCAGTTCTTC
NA | TRBJ1-1 | TRBV5-1 | NA | CASSQTGAGHTEAFF | TGCGCCAGCAGCCAGACCGGGGCAGGGCACACTGAAGCTTTCTTT
TRBD2 | TRBJ2-2 | TRBV14 | NA | CASSEERGGAGELFF | TGTGCCAGCAGCGAGGAGCGGGGGGGCGCCGGGGAGCTGTTTTTT
NA | TRBJ2-3 | TRBV7-2 | NA | CASSPAHSSTDTQYF | TGTGCCAGCAGCCCGGCTCATTCCAGCACAGATACGCAGTATTTT
NA | TRBJ2-3 | TRBV12-3/TRBV12-4 | many | CASSFQGKDTQYF | TGTGCCAGCAGTTTCCAGGGGAAAGATACGCAGTATTTT
TRBD1 | TRBJ1-6 | TRBV19 | many | CASRNGQGNSPLHF | TGTGCCAGTAGGAACGGACAGGGTAATTCACCCCTCCACTTT
NA | TRBJ1-5 | TRBV19 | many | CASSSTGQVRNQPQHF | TGTGCCAGTAGTTCTACAGGGCAGGTAAGAAATCAGCCCCAGCATTTT